The 8 T cell receptor beta chains presented below share a single source sample, sequenced in a study of shared clonotypes between healthy human individuals. CD45RO-negative, CCR7-selected cells formed the naive CD8 fraction, which excluded terminally differentiated effector memory CD45RA+ cells. The table came from immunoSEQ multiplex PCR; TCRdb's copy has only in-frame clones and leaves some out. The profile shows about 2,100,000 clones, just over 90% of them singletons. Input material: naive CD8+ T cells from PBMCs. Receptors were obtained from a man between 18 and 35 years old in good health. Some clones in this sample may be carry-over from other donors' samples.

This clone was seen only a few times. The chain is built from TRBV27 and TRBJ2-7; unclear D gene. The CDR3 is 12 amino acids. Germline-derived CDR1 and CDR2 are MNHEY and SMNVEV (reference sequence). The germline V and J ends were trimmed by 6 bases and 7 bases, with 13 bases remaining between them. CDR3 DNA sequence: TGTGCCAGCAGGTCCCAGAAAGGGGAGCAGTACTTC. As protein: CASRSQKGEQYF.

The chain uses TRBV7-3 and TRBJ2-3; D gene uncertain. Deletions cut 5 bases from V and 1 base from J, with 16 bases between. This CDR3 contains 16 residues. Germline CDR1 reads SGHTA; CDR2 reads FQGTGA. Written as DNA, the CDR3 is TGTGCCAGCAGCCAAAGTCCGGAGTGGGGCACAGATACGCAGTATTTT. Its protein product is CASSQSPEWGTDTQYF.

The chain joins TRBV27 to TRBJ2-1; 9 bases align to TRBD1. The CDR3 covers 15 residues. With V trimmed by 3 bases and J by 7 bases, 7 bases remained unmatched. Germline V gives CDR1 MNHEY, CDR2 SMNVEV (reference sequence). The CDR3 is CASSLVGTGMNEQFF. The CDR3 DNA follows: TGTGCCAGCAGTTTGGTCGGGACAGGGATGAATGAGCAGTTCTTC.

The CDR3 reads CASRRTGRPNEQYF. CDR3 nucleotides: TGTGCCAGCAGACGGACAGGTCGCCCGAACGAGCAGTACTTC. The chain combines TRBV14 with TRBJ2-7; TRBD1 matches 7 bases. V lost 6 bases to trimming and J lost 5 bases; unmatched junction nucleotides: 10. This CDR3 comprises 14 residues. CDR1 and CDR2 from the germline V gene are SGHDN and FVKESK.

CDR3 in DNA: TGTGCCAGCAGTCTCCCGGACTACTACGAGCAGTACTTC. Its translation: CASSLPDYYEQYF. This chain joins TRBV28 and TRBJ2-7, with D tentatively TRBD2 (6 bases). There are 13 residues in the CDR3. In germline, CDR1 is MDHEN, CDR2 SYDVKM. Trimming removed 5 bases from V and 3 bases from J, with 11 bases in between. Complete variable domain (other parts from reference TRBV28 and TRBJ2-7): DVKVTQSSRYLVKRTGEKVFLECVQDMDHENMFWYRQDPGLGLRLIYFSYDVKMKEKGDIPEGYSVSREKKERFSLILESASTNQTSMYLCASSLPDYYEQYFGPGTRLTVT.

This clone was seen a few times. The J gene is TRBJ1-4, the V gene TRBV4-1, with D uncertain. V was pared by 0 bases and J by 0 bases, with 8 bases between. CDR1 and CDR2 from the germline V gene are MGHRA and YSYEKL. The CDR3 has 16 amino acids. Here the CDR3 DNA reads TGCGCCAGCAGCCAAGATGGCATCGCAACTAATGAAAAACTGTTTTTT. Protein sequence: CASSQDGIATNEKLFF.

The V and J genes are TRBV10-3 and TRBJ2-1; either TRBD1 or TRBD2 may supply D (5 bases each). CDR1 ENHRY and CDR2 SYGVKD come from the germline V gene. Trimming cost V 6 bases and J 8 bases, with 14 bases left between them. This CDR3 has 13 residues. CDR3 loop: CAIRAGTRDEQFF. The CDR3 region has the DNA TGTGCCATCAGGGCCGGGACGCGGGATGAGCAGTTCTTC.

The rearrangement uses TRBV7-6 and TRBJ2-3; the match to TRBD2 covers 11 bases. V dropped 4 bases and J dropped 5; count of bases not matched to a gene: 5. The CDR3 spans 15 residues. The V gene's germline CDR1 is SGHVS and CDR2 FNYEAQ. The CDR3 region is CASSSTSGSGDTQYF. As DNA, the CDR3 is TGTGCCAGCAGCTCCACTAGCGGGAGTGGAGATACGCAGTATTTT.